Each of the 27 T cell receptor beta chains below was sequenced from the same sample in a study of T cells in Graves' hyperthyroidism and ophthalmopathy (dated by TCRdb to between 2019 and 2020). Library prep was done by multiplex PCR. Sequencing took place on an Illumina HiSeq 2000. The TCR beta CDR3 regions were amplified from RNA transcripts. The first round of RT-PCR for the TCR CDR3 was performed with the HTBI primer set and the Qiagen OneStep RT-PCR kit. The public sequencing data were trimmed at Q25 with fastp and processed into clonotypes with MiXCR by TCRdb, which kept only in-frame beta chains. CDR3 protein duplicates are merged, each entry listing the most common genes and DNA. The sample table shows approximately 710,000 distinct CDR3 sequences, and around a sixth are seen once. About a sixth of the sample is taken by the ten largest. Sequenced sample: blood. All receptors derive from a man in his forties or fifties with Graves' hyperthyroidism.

CDR3 sequence: CASSLTGPQPQHF. The CDR3 DNA is TGTGCCAGCAGCCTTACAGGGCCTCAGCCCCAGCATTTT. The V gene is TRBV6-1, the J gene TRBJ1-5, with D tentatively TRBD1 (6 bases). V was cut by 6 bases and J by 6 bases, with 12 bases left in between. CDR3 size: 13 residues. CDR1 MNHNS and CDR2 SASEGT come from the germline V gene.

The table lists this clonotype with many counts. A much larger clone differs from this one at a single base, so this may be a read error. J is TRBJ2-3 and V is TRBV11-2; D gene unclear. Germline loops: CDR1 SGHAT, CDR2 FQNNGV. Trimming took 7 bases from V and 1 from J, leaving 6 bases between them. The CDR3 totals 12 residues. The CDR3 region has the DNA TGTGCCAGCAACTTCGGCACAGATACGCAGTATTTT. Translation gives CASNFGTDTQYF. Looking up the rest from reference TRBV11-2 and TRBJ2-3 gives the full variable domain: EAGVAQSPRYKIIEKRQSVAFWCNPISGHATLYWYQQILGQGPKLLIQFQNNGVVDDSQLPKDRFSAERLKGVDSTLKIQPAKLEDSAVYLCASNFGTDTQYFGPGTRLTVL.

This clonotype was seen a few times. CDR3 loop: CASTKKTGNYGYTF. CDR3 nucleotides: TGTGCCAGCACTAAGAAGACAGGGAACTATGGCTACACCTTC. The chain uses TRBV6-2 or TRBV6-3 and TRBJ1-2; 7 bases map to TRBD1. The germline CDR1 and CDR2 sequences are MNHEY and SVGEGT. The CDR3 loop spans 14 amino acids. V gave up 7 bases and J gave up 2 bases; unmatched junction bases: 7.

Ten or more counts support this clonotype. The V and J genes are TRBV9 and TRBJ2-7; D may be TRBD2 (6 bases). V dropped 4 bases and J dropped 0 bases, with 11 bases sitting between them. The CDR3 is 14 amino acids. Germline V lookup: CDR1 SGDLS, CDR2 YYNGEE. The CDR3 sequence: CASSLGLPSYEQYF. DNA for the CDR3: TGTGCCAGCAGCCTTGGACTACCCTCCTACGAGCAGTACTTC.

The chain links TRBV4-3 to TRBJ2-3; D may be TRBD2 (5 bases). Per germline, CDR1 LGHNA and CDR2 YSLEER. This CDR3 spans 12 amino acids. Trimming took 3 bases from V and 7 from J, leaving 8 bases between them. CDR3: CASSQRGYTQYF. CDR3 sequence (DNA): TGCGCCAGCAGCCAGAGAGGGTATACGCAGTATTTT.

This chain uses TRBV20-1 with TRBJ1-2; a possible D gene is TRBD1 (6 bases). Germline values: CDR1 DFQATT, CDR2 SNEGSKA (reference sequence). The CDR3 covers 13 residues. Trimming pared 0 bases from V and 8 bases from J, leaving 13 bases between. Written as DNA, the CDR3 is TGCAGTGCTAGAGACCACACAGGGCGCGGCTACACCTTC. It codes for CSARDHTGRGYTF.

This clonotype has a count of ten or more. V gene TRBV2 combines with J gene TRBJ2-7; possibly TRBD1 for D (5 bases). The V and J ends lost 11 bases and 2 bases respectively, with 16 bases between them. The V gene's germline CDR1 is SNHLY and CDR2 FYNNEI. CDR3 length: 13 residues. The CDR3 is CAGLGADAYEQYF. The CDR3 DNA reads TGTGCCGGGCTAGGGGCGGACGCCTACGAGCAGTACTTC.

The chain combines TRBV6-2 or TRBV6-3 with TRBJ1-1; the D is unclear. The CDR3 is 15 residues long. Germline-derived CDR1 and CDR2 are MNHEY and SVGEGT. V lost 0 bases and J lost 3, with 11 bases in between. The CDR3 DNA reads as TGTGCCAGCAGTTACTCGCCGGGTATTCACACTGAAGCTTTCTTT. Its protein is CASSYSPGIHTEAFF.

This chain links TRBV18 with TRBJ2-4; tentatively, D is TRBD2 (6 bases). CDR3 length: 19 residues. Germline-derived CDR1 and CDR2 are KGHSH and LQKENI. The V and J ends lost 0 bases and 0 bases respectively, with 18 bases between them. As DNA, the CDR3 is TGTGCCAGCTCACCACCGACAATTGGGGGAGGAGGAGCCAAAAACATTCAGTACTTC. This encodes CASSPPTIGGGGAKNIQYF. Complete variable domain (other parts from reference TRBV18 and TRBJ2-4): NAGVMQNPRHLVRRRGQEARLRCSPMKGHSHVYWYRQLPEEGLKFMVYLQKENIIDESGMPKERFSAEFPKEGPSILRIQQVVRGDSAAYFCASSPPTIGGGGAKNIQYFGAGTRLSVL.

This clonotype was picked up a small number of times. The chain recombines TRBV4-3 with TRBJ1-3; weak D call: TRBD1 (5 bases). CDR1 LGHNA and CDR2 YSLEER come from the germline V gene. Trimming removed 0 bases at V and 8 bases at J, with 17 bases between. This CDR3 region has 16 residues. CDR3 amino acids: CASSQDSAGKGDTIYF. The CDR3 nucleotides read TGCGCCAGCAGCCAAGATAGCGCAGGGAAGGGAGACACCATATATTTT.

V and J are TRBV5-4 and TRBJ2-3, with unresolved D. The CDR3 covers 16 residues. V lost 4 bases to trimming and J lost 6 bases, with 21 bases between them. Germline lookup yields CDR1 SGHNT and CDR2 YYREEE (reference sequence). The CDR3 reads CASSMGKGPGVDTQYF. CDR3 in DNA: TGTGCCAGCAGCATGGGGAAAGGCCCCGGTGTGGATACGCAGTATTTT. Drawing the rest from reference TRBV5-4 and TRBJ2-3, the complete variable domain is ETGVTQSPTHLIKTRGQQVTLRCSSQSGHNTVSWYQQALGQGPQFIFQYYREEENGRGNFPPRFSGLQFPNYSSELNVNALELDDSALYLCASSMGKGPGVDTQYFGPGTRLTVL.

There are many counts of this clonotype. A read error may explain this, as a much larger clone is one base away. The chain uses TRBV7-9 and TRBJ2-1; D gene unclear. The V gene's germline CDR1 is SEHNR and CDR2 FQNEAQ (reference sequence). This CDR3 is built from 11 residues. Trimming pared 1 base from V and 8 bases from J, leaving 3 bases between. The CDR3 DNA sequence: TGTGCCAGCAGCTTAGAGGATGAGCAGTTCTTC. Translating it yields CASSLEDEQFF.

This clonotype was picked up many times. CDR3 sequence (DNA): TGTGCCAGCTCACCTCAGGACACAGCAGTCTATGGCTACACCTTC. Amino acids: CASSPQDTAVYGYTF. The chain combines TRBV18 with TRBJ1-2, with TRBD1 as a possible D gene (5 bases). V was shortened by 3 bases and J by 4 bases, with 15 bases between the two germline ends. The CDR3 loop spans 15 amino acids. Germline V gives CDR1 KGHSH, CDR2 LQKENI.

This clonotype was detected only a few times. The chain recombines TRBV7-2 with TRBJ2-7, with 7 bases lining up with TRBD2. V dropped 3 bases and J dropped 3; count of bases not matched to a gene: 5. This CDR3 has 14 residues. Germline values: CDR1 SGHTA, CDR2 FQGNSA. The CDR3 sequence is CASSFGLVVYEQYF. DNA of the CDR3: TGTGCCAGCAGCTTTGGACTAGTCGTCTACGAGCAGTACTTC. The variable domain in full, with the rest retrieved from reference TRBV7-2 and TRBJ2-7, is GAGVSQSPSNKVTEKGKDVELRCDPISGHTALYWYRQSLGQGLEFLIYFQGNSAPDKSGLPSDRFSAERTGGSVSTLTIQRTQQEDSAVYLCASSFGLVVYEQYFGPGTRLTVT.

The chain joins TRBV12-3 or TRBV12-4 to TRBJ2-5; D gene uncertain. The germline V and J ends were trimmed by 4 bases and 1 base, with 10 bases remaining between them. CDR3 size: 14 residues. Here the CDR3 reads CASSSIGLQETQYF. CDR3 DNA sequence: TGTGCCAGCAGTTCAATAGGGCTCCAAGAGACCCAGTACTTC.

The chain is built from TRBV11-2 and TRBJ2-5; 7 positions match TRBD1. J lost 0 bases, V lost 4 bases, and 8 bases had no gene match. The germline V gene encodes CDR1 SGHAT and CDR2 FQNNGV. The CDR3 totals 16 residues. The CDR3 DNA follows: TGTGCCAGCAGCTCGACCGGGACAGCCGACCAAGAGACCCAGTACTTC. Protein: CASSSTGTADQETQYF.

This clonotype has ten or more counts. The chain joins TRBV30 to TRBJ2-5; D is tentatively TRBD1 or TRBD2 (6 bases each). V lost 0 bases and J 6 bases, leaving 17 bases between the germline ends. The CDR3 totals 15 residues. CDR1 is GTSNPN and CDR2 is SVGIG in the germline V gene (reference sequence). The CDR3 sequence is CAWSVGGGRRKTQYF. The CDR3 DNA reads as TGTGCCTGGAGTGTAGGAGGGGGTCGTAGGAAGACCCAGTACTTC.

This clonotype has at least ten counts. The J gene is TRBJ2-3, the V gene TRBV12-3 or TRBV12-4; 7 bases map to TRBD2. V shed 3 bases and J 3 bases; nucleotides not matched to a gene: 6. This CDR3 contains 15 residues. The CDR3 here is CASSFDGRRTDTQYF. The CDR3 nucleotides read TGTGCCAGCAGTTTTGACGGGAGGCGAACAGATACGCAGTATTTT.

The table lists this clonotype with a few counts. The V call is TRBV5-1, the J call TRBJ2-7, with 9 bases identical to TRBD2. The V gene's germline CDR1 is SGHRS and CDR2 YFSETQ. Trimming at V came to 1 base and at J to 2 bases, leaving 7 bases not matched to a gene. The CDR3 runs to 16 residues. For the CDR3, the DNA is TGCGCCAGCAGCTTGCGTGGACTAGCGTCACCCTACGAGCAGTACTTC. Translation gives CASSLRGLASPYEQYF. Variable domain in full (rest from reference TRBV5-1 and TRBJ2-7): KAGVTQTPRYLIKTRGQQVTLSCSPISGHRSVSWYQQTPGQGLQFLFEYFSETQRNKGNFPGRFSGRQFSNSRSEMNVSTLELGDSALYLCASSLRGLASPYEQYFGPGTRLTVT.

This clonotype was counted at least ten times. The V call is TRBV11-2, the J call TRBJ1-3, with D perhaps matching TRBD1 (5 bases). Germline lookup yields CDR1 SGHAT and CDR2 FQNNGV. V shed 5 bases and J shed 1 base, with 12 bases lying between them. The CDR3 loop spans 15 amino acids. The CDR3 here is CASSPLGGSGNTIYF. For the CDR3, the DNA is TGTGCCAGCAGCCCCCTCGGGGGGTCTGGAAACACCATATATTTT.

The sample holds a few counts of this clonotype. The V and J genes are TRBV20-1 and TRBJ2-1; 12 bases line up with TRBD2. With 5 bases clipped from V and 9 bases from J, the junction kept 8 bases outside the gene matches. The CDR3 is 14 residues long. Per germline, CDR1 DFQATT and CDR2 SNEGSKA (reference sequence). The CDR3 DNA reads TGCAGTGCTCGGAAGACTAGCGGGAGAGGTGAGCAGTTCTTC. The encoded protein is CSARKTSGRGEQFF.

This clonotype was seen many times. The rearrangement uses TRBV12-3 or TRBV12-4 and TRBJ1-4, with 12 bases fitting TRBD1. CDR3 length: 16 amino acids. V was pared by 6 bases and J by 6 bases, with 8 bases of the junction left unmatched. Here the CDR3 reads CASRQGQGAPDEKLFF. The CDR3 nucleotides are TGTGCCAGCAGACAGGGACAGGGGGCGCCTGATGAAAAACTGTTTTTT.

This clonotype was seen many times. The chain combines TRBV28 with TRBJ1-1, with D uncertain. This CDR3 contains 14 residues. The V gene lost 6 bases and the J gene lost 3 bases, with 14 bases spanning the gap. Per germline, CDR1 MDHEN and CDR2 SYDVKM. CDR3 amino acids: CASSPRRVYTEAFF. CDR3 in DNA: TGTGCCAGCAGCCCAAGAAGGGTCTACACTGAAGCTTTCTTT.

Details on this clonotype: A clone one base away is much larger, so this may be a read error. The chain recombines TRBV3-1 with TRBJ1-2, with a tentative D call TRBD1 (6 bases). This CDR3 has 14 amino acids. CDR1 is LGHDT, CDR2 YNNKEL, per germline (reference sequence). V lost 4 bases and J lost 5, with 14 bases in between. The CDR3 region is CASSLTGRAYGYTF. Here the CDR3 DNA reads TGTGCCAGCAGCCTTACAGGGAGGGCTTATGGCTACACCTTC.

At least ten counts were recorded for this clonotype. This CDR3 is CAISVSGTSYEQYF. The CDR3 bases are TGTGCCATCAGTGTCTCGGGAACCAGCTACGAGCAGTACTTC. The chain links TRBV10-3 to TRBJ2-7; weak D call: TRBD2 (5 bases). The CDR3 runs 14 residues. Germline V gene data show CDR1 as ENHRY and CDR2 as SYGVKD. V was clipped by 4 bases and J by 3 bases, with 13 bases between them.

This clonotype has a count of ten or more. CDR3 sequence reads: CASSPLAGGNQETQYF. The CDR3 DNA reads as TGTGCCAGCAGTCCATTAGCGGGAGGAAATCAAGAGACCCAGTACTTC. The chain is built from TRBV27 and TRBJ2-5, with 10 bases lining up with TRBD2. The CDR3 is made up of 16 amino acids. The V and J ends lost 5 bases and 2 bases, in that order; junction bases with no gene match: 8. Germline CDR1 is MNHEY and CDR2 is SMNVEV (reference sequence).

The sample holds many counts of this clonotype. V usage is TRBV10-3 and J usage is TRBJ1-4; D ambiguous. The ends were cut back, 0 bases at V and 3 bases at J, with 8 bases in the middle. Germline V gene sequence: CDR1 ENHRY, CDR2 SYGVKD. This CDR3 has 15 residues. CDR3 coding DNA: TGTGCCATCAGTGAGTCGACAAACCCTAATGAAAAACTGTTTTTT. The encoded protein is CAISESTNPNEKLFF.